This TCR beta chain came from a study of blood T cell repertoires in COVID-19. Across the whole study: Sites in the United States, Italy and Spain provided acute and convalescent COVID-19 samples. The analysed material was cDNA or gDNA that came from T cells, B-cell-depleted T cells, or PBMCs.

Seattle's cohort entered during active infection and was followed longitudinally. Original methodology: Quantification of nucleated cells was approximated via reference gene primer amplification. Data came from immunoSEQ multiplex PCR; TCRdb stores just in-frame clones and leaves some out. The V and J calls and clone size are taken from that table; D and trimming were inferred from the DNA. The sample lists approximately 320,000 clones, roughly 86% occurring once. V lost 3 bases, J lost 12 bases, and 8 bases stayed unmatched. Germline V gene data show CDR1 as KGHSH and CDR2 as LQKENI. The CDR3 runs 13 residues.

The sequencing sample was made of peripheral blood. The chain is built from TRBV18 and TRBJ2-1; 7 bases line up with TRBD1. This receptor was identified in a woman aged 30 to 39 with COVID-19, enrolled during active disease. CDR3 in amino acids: CASSPPQRQGQFF. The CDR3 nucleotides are TGTGCCAGCTCACCCCCCCAACGACAGGGGCAGTTCTTC.